This T cell receptor beta chain was sequenced in a study of CD8+ T cells in alopecia areata. Findings and limits, study-wide: Lesional scalp exceeded normal scalp in clonality, especially in alopecia totalis/universalis. Throughout tofacitinib, many expanded lesional clones continued to persist in scalp and blood. Patients shared TCRs less clearly than mice did, possibly owing to HLA.

Trimming pared 3 bases from V and 5 bases from J, leaving 13 bases between. This CDR3 is built from 14 residues. Looked up from germline, CDR1 is SGHVS and CDR2 is FQNEAQ. Treatment specified: oral pan-JAK inhibitor, 5-10 mg twice daily. Cell sorting was applied to PBMCs, and CD4+ and CD8+ T cells were collected. Extracted RNA was reverse transcribed into cDNA, the sequencing template. Assay: immunoSEQ multiplex PCR; the TCRdb copy retains only in-frame clones and omits some. The repertoire holds over 150,000 clones, with roughly 50% as singletons. Of note for this clone: Its matching antigen is unknown.

The chain recombines TRBV7-8 with TRBJ2-5; D unclear. The sequences come from CD4+ T cells sorted from blood, collected at week 24, from a patient treated with tofacitinib. The TCR comes from a human donor with alopecia areata. The CDR3, as DNA: TGTGCCAGCAGCTTCCCCTATGGGGTGGAGACCCAGTACTTC. Amino acids: CASSFPYGVETQYF.